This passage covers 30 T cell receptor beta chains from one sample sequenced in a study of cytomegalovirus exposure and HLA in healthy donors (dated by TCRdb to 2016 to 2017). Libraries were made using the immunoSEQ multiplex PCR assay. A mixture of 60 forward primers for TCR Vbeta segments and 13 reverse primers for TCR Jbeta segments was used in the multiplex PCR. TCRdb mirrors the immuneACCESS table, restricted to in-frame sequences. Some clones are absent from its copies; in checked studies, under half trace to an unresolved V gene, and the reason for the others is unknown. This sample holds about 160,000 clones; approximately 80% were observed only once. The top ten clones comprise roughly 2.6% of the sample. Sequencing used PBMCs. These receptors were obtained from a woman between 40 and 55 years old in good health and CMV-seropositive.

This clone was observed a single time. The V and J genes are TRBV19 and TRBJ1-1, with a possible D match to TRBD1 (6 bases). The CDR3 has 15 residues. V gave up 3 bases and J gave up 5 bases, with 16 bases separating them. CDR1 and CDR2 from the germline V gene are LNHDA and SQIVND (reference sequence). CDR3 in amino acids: CASSIRGGGRTEAFF. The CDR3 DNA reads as TGTGCCAGTAGTATTCGAGGGGGGGGACGAACTGAAGCTTTCTTT.

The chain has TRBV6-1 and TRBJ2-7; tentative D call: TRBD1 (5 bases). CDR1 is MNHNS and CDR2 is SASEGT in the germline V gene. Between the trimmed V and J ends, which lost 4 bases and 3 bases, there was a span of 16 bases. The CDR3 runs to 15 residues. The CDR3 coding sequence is TGTGCCAGCAGTGGACCGGAGACAGCTTTCTACGAGCAGTACTTC. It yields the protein CASSGPETAFYEQYF.

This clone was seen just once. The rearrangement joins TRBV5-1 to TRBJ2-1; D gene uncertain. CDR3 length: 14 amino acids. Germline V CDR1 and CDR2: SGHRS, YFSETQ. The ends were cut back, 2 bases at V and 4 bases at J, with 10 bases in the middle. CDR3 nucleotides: TGCGCCAGCAGCTTAGGTTACTATTACAATGAGCAGTTCTTC. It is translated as CASSLGYYYNEQFF.

The CDR3: CASSEKPPGPKGGTQYF. The CDR3 bases are TGCGCCAGCAGTGAGAAGCCCCCGGGTCCTAAAGGGGGGACCCAGTACTTC. V gene TRBV10-1 combines with J gene TRBJ2-5, with D tentatively TRBD1 (6 bases). V lost 2 bases to trimming and J lost 7 bases, with 23 bases between them. Germline CDR1 WNHNN, CDR2 SYGVQD (reference sequence). This CDR3 comprises 17 residues.

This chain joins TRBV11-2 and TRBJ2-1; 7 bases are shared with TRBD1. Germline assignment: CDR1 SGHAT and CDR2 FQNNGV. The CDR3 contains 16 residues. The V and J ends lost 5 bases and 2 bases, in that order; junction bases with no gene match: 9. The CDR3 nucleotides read TGTGCCAGCAGCCCGATCCGACAGGGCCCCTACAATGAGCAGTTCTTC. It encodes CASSPIRQGPYNEQFF.

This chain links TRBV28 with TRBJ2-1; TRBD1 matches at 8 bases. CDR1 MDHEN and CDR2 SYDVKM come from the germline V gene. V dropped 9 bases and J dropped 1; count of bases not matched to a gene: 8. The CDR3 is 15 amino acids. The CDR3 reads CASRIRDRSYNEQFF. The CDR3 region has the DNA TGTGCCAGTAGGATCCGGGACAGGTCCTACAATGAGCAGTTCTTC.

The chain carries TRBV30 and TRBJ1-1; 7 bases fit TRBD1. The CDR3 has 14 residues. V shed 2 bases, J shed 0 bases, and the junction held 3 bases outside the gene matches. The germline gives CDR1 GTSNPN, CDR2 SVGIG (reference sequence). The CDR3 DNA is TGTGCCTGGAGTAGGGACAGCTTGAACACTGAAGCTTTCTTT. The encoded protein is CAWSRDSLNTEAFF.

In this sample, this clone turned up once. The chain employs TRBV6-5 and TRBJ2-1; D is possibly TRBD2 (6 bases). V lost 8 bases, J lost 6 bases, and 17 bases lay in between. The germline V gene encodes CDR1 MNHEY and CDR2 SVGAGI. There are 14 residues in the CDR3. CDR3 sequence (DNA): TGTGCCAGCGGCGGTGGGAGGTCGGGCAATGAGCAGTTCTTC. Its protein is CASGGGRSGNEQFF.

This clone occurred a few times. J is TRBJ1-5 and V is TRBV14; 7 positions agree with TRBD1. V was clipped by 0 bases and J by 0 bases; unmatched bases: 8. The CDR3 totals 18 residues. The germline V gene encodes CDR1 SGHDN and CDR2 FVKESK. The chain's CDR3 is CASSQDGTGQSSNQPQHF. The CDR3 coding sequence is TGTGCCAGCAGCCAAGATGGGACGGGACAGAGTAGCAATCAGCCCCAGCATTTT.

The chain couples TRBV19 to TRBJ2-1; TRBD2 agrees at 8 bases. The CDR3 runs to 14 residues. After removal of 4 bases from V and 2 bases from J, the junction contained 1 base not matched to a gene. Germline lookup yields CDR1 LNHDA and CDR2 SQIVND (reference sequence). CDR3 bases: TGTGCCAGTAGTAACGGGAGGGCCTACAATGAGCAGTTCTTC. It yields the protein CASSNGRAYNEQFF.

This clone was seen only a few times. The CDR3 coding sequence is TGTGCCAGCAGCTTAGATAGCGGGGGGGCGCCTGGGGCCAACGTCCTGACTTTC. It yields the protein CASSLDSGGAPGANVLTF. The V gene is TRBV7-2, the J gene TRBJ2-6; 11 positions agree with TRBD2. With 1 base clipped from V and 2 bases from J, the junction kept 4 bases outside the gene matches. CDR1 and CDR2 (germline): SGHTA, FQGNSA. This CDR3 contains 18 residues.

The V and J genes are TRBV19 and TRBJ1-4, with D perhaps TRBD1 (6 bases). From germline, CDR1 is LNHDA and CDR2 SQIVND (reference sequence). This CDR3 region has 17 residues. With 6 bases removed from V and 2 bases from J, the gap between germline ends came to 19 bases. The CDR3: CASSQLAGASTNEKLFF. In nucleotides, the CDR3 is TGTGCCAGTAGCCAGTTGGCAGGGGCTTCGACTAATGAAAAACTGTTTTTT.

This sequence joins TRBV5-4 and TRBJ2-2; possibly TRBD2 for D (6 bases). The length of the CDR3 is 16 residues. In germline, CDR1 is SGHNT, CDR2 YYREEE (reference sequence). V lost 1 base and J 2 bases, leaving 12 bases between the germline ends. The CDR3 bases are TGTGCCAGCAGCTTGTCGGGGGAGGTAAACACCGGGGAGCTGTTTTTT. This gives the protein CASSLSGEVNTGELFF.

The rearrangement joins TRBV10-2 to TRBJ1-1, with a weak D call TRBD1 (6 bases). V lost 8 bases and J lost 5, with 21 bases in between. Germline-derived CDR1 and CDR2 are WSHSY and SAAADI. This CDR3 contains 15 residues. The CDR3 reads CASRAYREGKTEAFF. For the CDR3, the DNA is TGCGCCAGCCGGGCCTACAGGGAAGGAAAAACTGAAGCTTTCTTT.

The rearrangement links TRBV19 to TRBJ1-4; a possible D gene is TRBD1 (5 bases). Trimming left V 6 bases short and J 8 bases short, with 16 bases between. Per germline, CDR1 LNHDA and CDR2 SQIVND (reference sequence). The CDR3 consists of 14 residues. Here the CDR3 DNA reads TGTGCCAGTAGGGACACCTTAACTCGGGAAAAACTGTTTTTT. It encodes CASRDTLTREKLFF.

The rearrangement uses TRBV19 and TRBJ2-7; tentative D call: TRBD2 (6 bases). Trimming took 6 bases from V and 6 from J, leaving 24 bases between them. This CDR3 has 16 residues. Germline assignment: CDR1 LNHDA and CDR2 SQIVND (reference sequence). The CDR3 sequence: CASRSRVGGFLSEQYF. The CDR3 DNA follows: TGTGCCAGTAGATCCAGAGTGGGGGGTTTCCTCTCCGAGCAGTACTTC.

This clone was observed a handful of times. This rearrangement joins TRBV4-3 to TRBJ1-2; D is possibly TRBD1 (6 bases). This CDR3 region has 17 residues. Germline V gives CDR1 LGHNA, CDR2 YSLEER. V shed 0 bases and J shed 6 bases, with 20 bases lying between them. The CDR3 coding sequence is TGCGCCAGCAGCCAAGATGAAGCGGGGGGCGCACTCCATGGCTACACCTTC. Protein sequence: CASSQDEAGGALHGYTF.

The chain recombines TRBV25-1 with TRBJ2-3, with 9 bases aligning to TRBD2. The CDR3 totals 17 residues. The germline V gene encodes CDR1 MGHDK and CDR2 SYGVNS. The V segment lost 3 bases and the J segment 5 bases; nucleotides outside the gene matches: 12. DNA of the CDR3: TGTGCCAGCAGTGATGTGGGGGGGCGGGAGGGAATAGATACGCAGTATTTT. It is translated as CASSDVGGREGIDTQYF.

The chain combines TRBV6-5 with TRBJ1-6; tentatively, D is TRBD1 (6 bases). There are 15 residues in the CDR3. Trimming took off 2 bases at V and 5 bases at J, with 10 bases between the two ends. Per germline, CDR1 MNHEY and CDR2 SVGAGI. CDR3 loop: CASSYTTGHNSPLHF. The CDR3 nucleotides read TGTGCCAGCAGTTACACGACAGGTCATAATTCACCCCTCCACTTT.

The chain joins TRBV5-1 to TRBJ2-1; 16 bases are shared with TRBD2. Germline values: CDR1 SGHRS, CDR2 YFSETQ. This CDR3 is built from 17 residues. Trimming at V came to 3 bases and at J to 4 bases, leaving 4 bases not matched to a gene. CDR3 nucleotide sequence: TGCGCCAGCAGCTGGGGACTAGCGGGGGGGAAATACAATGAGCAGTTCTTC. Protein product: CASSWGLAGGKYNEQFF. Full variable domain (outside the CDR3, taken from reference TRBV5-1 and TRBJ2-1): KAGVTQTPRYLIKTRGQQVTLSCSPISGHRSVSWYQQTPGQGLQFLFEYFSETQRNKGNFPGRFSGRQFSNSRSEMNVSTLELGDSALYLCASSWGLAGGKYNEQFFGPGTRLTVL.

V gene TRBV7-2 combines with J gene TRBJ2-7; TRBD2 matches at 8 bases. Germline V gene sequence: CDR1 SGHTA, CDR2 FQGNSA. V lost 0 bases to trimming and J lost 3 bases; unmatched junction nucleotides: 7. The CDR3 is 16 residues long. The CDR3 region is CASSLASGGGYYEQYF. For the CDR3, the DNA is TGTGCCAGCAGCTTAGCCTCCGGGGGGGGATACTACGAGCAGTACTTC.

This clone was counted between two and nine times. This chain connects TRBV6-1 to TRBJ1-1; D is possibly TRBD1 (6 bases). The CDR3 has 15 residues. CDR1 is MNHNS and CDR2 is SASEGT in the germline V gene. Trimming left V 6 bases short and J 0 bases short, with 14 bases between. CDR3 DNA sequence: TGTGCCAGCAGGAACGCAGGGGCGCTGAACACTGAAGCTTTCTTT. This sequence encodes CASRNAGALNTEAFF.

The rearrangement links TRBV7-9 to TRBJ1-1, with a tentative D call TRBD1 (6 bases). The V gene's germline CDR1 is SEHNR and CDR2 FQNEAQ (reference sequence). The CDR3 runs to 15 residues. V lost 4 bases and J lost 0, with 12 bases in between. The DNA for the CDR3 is TGTGCCAGCAGCTCGGACAGCTCTATGAACACTGAAGCTTTCTTT. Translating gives CASSSDSSMNTEAFF.

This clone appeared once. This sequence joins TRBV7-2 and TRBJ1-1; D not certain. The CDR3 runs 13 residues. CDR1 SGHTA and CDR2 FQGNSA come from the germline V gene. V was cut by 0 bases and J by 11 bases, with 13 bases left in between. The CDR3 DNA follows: TGTGCCAGCAGCTTAGCGGGGAATGGGAGGGCTTTCTTT. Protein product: CASSLAGNGRAFF.

CDR3 region: CASSLAGGGEKLFF. CDR3 DNA sequence: TGCGCCAGCAGCTTGGCCGGGGGAGGTGAAAAACTGTTTTTT. The V call is TRBV5-1, the J call TRBJ1-4, with D possibly TRBD1 on 5 matching bases. V lost 0 bases and J 7 bases, leaving 10 bases between the germline ends. Germline V CDR1 and CDR2: SGHRS, YFSETQ. CDR3 length: 14 residues. The full variable domain, its missing parts supplied by reference TRBV5-1 and TRBJ1-4, is KAGVTQTPRYLIKTRGQQVTLSCSPISGHRSVSWYQQTPGQGLQFLFEYFSETQRNKGNFPGRFSGRQFSNSRSEMNVSTLELGDSALYLCASSLAGGGEKLFFGSGTQLSVL.

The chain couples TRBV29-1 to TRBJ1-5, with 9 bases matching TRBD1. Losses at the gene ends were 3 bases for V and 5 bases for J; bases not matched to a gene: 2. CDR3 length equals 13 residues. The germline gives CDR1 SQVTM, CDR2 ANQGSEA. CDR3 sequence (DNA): TGCAGCGTTGATACAGGGGGCGATCAGCCCCAGCATTTT. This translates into CSVDTGGDQPQHF.

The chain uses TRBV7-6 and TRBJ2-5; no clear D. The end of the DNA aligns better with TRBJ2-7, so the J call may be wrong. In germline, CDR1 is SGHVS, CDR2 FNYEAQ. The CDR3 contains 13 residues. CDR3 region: CASSLAPNYEQYF. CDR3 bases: TGTGCCAGCAGCTTAGCGCCCAACTACGAGCAGTACTTC.

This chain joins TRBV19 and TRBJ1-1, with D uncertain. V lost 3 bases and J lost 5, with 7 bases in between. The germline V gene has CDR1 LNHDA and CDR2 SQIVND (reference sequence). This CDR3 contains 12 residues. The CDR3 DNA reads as TGTGCCAGTAGTATGGGGAGGACTGAAGCTTTCTTT. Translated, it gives CASSMGRTEAFF.

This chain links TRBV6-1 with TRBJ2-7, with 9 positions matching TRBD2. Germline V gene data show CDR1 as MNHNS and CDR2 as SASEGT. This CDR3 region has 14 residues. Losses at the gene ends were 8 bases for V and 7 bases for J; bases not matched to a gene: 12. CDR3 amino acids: CASGVSGRTKEQYF. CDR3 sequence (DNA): TGTGCCAGCGGTGTAAGCGGGAGGACGAAGGAGCAGTACTTC.

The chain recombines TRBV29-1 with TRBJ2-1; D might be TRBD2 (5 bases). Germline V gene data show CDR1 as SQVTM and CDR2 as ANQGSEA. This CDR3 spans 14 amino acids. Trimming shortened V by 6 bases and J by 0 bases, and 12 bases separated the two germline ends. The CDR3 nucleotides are TGCAGCGTAACCTCCGGGGTCTCCTACAATGAGCAGTTCTTC. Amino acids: CSVTSGVSYNEQFF.